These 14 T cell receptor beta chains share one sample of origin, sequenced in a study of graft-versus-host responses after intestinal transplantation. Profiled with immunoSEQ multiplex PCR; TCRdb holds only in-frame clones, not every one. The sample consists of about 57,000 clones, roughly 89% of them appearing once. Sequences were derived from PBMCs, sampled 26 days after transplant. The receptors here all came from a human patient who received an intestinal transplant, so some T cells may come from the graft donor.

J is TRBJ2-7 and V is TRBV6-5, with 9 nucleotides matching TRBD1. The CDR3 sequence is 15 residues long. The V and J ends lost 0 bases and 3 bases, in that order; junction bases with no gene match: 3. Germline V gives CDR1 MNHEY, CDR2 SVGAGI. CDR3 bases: TGTGCCAGCAGTTACTCGGGGACAGGGAGCTACGAGCAGTACTTC. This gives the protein CASSYSGTGSYEQYF.

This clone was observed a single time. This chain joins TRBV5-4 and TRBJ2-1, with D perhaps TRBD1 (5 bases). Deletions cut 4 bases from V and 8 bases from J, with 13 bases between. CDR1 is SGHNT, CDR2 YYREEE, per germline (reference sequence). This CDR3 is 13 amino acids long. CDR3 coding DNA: TGTGCCAGCAGCACGCAAGGGGTCGATGAGCAGTTCTTC. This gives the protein CASSTQGVDEQFF.

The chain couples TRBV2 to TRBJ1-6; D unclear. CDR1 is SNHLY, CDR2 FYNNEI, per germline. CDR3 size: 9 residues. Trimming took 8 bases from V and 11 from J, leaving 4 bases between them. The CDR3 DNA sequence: TGTGCCAGCGGCCCACCCCTCCACTTT. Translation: CASGPPLHF.

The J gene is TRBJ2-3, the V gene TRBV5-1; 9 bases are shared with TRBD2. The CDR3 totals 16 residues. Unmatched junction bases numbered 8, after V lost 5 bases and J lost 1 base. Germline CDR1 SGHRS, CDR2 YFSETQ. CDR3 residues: CASSVTTSGRTDTQYF. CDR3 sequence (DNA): TGCGCCAGCAGTGTGACCACTAGCGGGCGCACAGATACGCAGTATTTT.

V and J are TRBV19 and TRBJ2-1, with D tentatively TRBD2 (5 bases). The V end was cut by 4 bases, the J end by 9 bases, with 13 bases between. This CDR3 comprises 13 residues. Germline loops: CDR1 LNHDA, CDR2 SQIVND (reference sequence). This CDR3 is CASSTASRSEQFF. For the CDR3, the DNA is TGTGCCAGTAGTACCGCTAGCAGGAGTGAGCAGTTCTTC.

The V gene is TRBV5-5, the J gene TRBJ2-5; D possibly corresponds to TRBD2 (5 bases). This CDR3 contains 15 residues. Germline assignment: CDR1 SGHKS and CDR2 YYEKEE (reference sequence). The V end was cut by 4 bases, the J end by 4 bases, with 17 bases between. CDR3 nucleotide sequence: TGTGCCAGCAGCACCCTTTCGGACTCCCGAGAGACCCAGTACTTC. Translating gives CASSTLSDSRETQYF.

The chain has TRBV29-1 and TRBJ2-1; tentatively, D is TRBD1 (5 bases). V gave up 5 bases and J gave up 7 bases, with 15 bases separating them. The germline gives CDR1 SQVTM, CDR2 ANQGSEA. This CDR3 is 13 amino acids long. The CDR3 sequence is CSVRESGRNEQFF. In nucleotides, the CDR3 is TGCAGCGTTCGTGAATCAGGGCGGAATGAGCAGTTCTTC.

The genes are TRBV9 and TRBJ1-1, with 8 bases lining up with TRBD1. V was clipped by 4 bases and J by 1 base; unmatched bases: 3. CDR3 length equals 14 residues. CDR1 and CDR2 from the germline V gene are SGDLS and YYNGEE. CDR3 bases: TGTGCCAGCAGCTTAACAGGGGGGAACACTGAAGCTTTCTTT. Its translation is CASSLTGGNTEAFF.

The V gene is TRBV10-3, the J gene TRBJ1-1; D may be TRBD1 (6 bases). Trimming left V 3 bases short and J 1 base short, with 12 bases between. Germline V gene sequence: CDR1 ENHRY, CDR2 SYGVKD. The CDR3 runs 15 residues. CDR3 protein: CAISDRPGANTEAFF. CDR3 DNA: TGTGCCATCAGTGATCGGCCAGGGGCGAACACTGAAGCTTTCTTT.

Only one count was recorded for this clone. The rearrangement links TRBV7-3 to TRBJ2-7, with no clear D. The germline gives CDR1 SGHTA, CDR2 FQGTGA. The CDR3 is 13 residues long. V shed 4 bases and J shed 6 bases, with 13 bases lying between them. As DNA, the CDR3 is TGTGCCAGCAGCTCCCTTCTCAGAGGCGAGCAGTACTTC. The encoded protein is CASSSLLRGEQYF.

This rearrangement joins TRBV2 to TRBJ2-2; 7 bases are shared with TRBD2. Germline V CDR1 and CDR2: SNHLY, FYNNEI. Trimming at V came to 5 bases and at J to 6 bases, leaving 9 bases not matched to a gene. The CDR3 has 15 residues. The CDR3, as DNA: TGTGCCAGCAGTCCGACTAGCCTATGGTCCGGGGAGCTGTTTTTT. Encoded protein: CASSPTSLWSGELFF.

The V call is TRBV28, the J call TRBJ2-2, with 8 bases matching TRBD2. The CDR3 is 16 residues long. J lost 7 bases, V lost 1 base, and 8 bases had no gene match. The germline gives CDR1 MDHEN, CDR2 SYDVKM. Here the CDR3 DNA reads TGTGCCAGCAGTTTATACTCGGGACTAGTAAGCGGGGAGCTGTTTTTT. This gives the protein CASSLYSGLVSGELFF.

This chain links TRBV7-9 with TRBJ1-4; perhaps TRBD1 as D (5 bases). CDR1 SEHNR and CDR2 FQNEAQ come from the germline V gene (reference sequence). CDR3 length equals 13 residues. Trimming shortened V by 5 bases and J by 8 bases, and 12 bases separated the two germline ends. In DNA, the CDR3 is TGTGCCAGCAGCCCAGGGTCTCGGGAAAAACTGTTTTTT. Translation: CASSPGSREKLFF.

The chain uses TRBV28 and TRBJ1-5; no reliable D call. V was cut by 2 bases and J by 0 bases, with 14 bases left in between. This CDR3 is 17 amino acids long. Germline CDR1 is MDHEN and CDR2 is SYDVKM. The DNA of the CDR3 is TGTGCCAGCAGTTTAGACAACATGGAGGGTAGCAATCAGCCCCAGCATTTT. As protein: CASSLDNMEGSNQPQHF.